Each of the 13 T cell receptor beta chains below was sequenced from the same sample in a study of Ad26.COV2.S vaccination and SARS-CoV-2 variants. The method was immunoSEQ multiplex PCR; TCRdb's version includes in-frame clones alone and lacks a portion of them. Of 180,000 or so clones detected, around nine tenths appear once; the ten largest clones hold over 4.5%. The material sequenced was peripheral blood, taken after recovery from COVID-19. These receptors were obtained from a human donor who had recovered from COVID-19.

This clone was detected only once. As DNA, the CDR3 is TGTGCCAGCAGCTACTACTACGAGCAGTACTTC. Amino acids: CASSYYYEQYF. The chain joins TRBV11-2 to TRBJ2-7; D is uncertain. The CDR3 totals 11 residues. Trimming took off 4 bases at V and 3 bases at J, with 4 bases between the two ends. Germline assignment: CDR1 SGHAT and CDR2 FQNNGV.

The chain is built from TRBV7-8 and TRBJ1-4; unclear D gene. Deletions cut 1 base from V and 8 bases from J, with 8 bases between. Germline lookup yields CDR1 SGHVS and CDR2 FQNEAQ. The CDR3 contains 13 residues. The chain's CDR3 is CASSLGRIEKLFF. The CDR3 bases are TGTGCCAGCAGCTTAGGCAGAATCGAAAAACTGTTTTTT. The full variable domain, rest sourced from reference TRBV7-8 and TRBJ1-4, is GAGVSQSPRYKVAKRGQDVALRCDPISGHVSLFWYQQALGQGPEFLTYFQNEAQLDKSGLPSDRFFAERPEGSVSTLKIQRTQQEDSAVYLCASSLGRIEKLFFGSGTQLSVL.

The chain uses TRBV2 and TRBJ1-5, with no clear D. Germline CDR1 SNHLY, CDR2 FYNNEI. The V end was cut by 3 bases, the J end by 9 bases, with 18 bases between. This CDR3 is built from 15 residues. In DNA form, the CDR3 reads TGTGCCAGCAGTGAGTCCCAGTTTTACAATTCGCCCCAGCATTTT. Residues: CASSESQFYNSPQHF.

The chain recombines TRBV3-1 (or the pseudogene TRBV3-2) with TRBJ1-3; D gene uncertain. V was pared by 0 bases and J by 1 base, with 7 bases between. This CDR3 has 15 amino acids. Germline-derived CDR1 and CDR2 are LGHDT and YNNKEL (reference sequence). CDR3 DNA: TGTGCCAGCAGCCAAGATAGGGTTTCTGGAAACACCATATATTTT. Its protein is CASSQDRVSGNTIYF.

The chain is built from TRBV19 and TRBJ2-7, with TRBD1 identical over 10 bases. The CDR3 extends over 14 amino acids. Germline assignment: CDR1 LNHDA and CDR2 SQIVND (reference sequence). After removal of 4 bases from V and 7 bases from J, the junction contained 7 bases not matched to a gene. The CDR3 region is CASSTGQGPGEQYF. CDR3 bases: TGTGCCAGTAGTACGGGACAGGGGCCGGGAGAGCAGTACTTC. The complete variable domain, with remaining parts taken from reference TRBV19 and TRBJ2-7, reads DGGITQSPKYLFRKEGQNVTLSCEQNLNHDAMYWYRQDPGQGLRLIYYSQIVNDFQKGDIAEGYSVSREKKESFPLTVTSAQKNPTAFYLCASSTGQGPGEQYFGPGTRLTVT.

The rearrangement links TRBV5-1 to TRBJ1-1; the D gene is possibly TRBD1 (5 bases). Trimming cost V 4 bases and J 4 bases, with 11 bases left between them. Germline loops: CDR1 SGHRS, CDR2 YFSETQ. The CDR3 covers 13 residues. The CDR3 here is CASSPGAITEAFF. For the CDR3, the DNA is TGCGCCAGCAGCCCCGGGGCTATCACTGAAGCTTTCTTT.

V and J are TRBV29-1 and TRBJ2-7; D is possibly TRBD1 (6 bases). The V gene's germline CDR1 is SQVTM and CDR2 ANQGSEA. The V gene lost 5 bases and the J gene lost 6 bases, with 14 bases spanning the gap. The CDR3 contains 12 residues. The CDR3 coding sequence is TGCAGCGTTCCTACAGGGTTAGGCGAGCAGTACTTC. This gives the protein CSVPTGLGEQYF.

V usage is TRBV30 and J usage is TRBJ2-7; TRBD2 might be the D (6 bases). The CDR3 contains 14 residues. The V end lost 4 bases, the J end lost 2 bases, and 15 bases lay between the germline ends. CDR1 is GTSNPN, CDR2 SVGIG, per germline (reference sequence). CDR3 nucleotide sequence: TGTGCCTGGACCTGGACGGAGGGTGCCTACGAGCAGTACTTC. It specifies CAWTWTEGAYEQYF.

The chain recombines TRBV1 with TRBJ2-7; TRBD1, the table's D call, lacks a check against the DNA. TRBV1 is recorded as a pseudogene. The CDR3 runs to 16 residues. CDR3 DNA: TGCACCAGCAGCCCGTCATCTCGGGACAGGGTTTACGAGCAGTACTTC. Its protein product is CTSSPSSRDRVYEQYF.

The gene calls are TRBV3-1 (or the pseudogene TRBV3-2) and TRBJ2-1, with TRBD2 as a possible D gene (6 bases). Germline assignment: CDR1 LGHDT and CDR2 YNNKEL (reference sequence). This CDR3 spans 13 amino acids. V lost 7 bases and J 6 bases, leaving 13 bases between the germline ends. This CDR3 reads CASTRGSVNEQFF. The CDR3 nucleotides read TGTGCCAGCACCCGGGGGAGCGTCAATGAGCAGTTCTTC.

This rearrangement joins TRBV3-1 (or the pseudogene TRBV3-2) to TRBJ2-3, with 12 bases lining up with TRBD2. Looked up from germline, CDR1 is LGHDT and CDR2 is YNNKEL (reference sequence). The CDR3 covers 15 residues. With 6 bases clipped from V and 4 bases from J, the junction kept 5 bases outside the gene matches. This CDR3 reads CASSKTSGSADTQYF. In DNA form, the CDR3 reads TGTGCCAGCAGTAAGACTAGCGGGAGCGCAGATACGCAGTATTTT.

A few counts support this clone. The CDR3: CASRSSGVGAGELFF. The CDR3 DNA follows: TGTGCCAGCAGGAGTAGCGGGGTAGGGGCCGGGGAGCTGTTTTTT. The chain has TRBV6-5 and TRBJ2-2, with TRBD2 matching 8 bases. There are 15 residues in the CDR3. With 6 bases clipped from V and 6 bases from J, the junction kept 9 bases outside the gene matches. In germline, CDR1 is MNHEY, CDR2 SVGAGI.

The V and J genes are TRBV19 and TRBJ2-1; a possible D gene is TRBD2 (6 bases). This CDR3 region has 15 residues. V gave up 3 bases and J gave up 4 bases, with 13 bases separating them. Germline loops: CDR1 LNHDA, CDR2 SQIVND (reference sequence). CDR3 sequence (DNA): TGTGCCAGTAGTATTTGGGGGGAAACTTACAATGAGCAGTTCTTC. Translation gives CASSIWGETYNEQFF.